The 10 T cell receptor beta chains in this list originate from one sample, sequenced in a study of graft-versus-host responses after intestinal transplantation. The assay was immunoSEQ multiplex PCR, and TCRdb's table has in-frame clones only and misses some. In the table there are 20,000 to 25,000 clones, approximately 92% of which are singletons. Sequenced here: PBMCs, sampled about 69 days after intestinal transplantation. These receptors were collected from a human patient who received an intestinal transplant, so some T cells may come from the graft donor.

J is TRBJ2-1 and V is TRBV9; 10 bases match TRBD2. The V gene's germline CDR1 is SGDLS and CDR2 YYNGEE. CDR3 length: 16 amino acids. The J segment lost 7 bases and the V segment lost 0 bases, leaving 7 bases of the junction unmatched. CDR3 bases: TGTGCCAGCAGCGTAGAGGAGCGGGGGGGGAGGAATGAGCAGTTCTTC. Encoded protein: CASSVEERGGRNEQFF.

This clone has just a few counts. The chain has TRBV10-1 and TRBJ1-1, with 10 bases matching TRBD1. This CDR3 region has 14 residues. The germline V gene has CDR1 WNHNN and CDR2 SYGVQD (reference sequence). V lost 1 base to trimming and J lost 4 bases; unmatched junction nucleotides: 0. In DNA, the CDR3 is TGCGCCAGCAGTGAGTGGACAGGGGGCACTGAAGCTTTCTTT. Its protein is CASSEWTGGTEAFF.

The gene calls are TRBV5-1 and TRBJ1-2; D unresolved. The germline CDR1 and CDR2 sequences are SGHRS and YFSETQ. V was pared by 4 bases and J by 6 bases, with 10 bases between. The CDR3 length is 12 residues. The CDR3, as DNA: TGCGCCAGCAGCGAACCACGGGATGGCTACACCTTC. Amino acids: CASSEPRDGYTF.

The chain carries TRBV2 and TRBJ2-5; D is ambiguous. The J call may be mistaken, given a closer DNA end match to TRBJ2-7. The CDR3 sequence is 14 residues long. Germline V lookup: CDR1 SNHLY, CDR2 FYNNEI. CDR3 bases: TGTGCCAGCAGTGATTGGGATACGGGCGACGAGCAGTACTTC. Translating it yields CASSDWDTGDEQYF.

The V call is TRBV4-3, the J call TRBJ2-6; no definite D call. Trimming stripped 0 bases from V and 2 bases from J, with 8 bases between. The CDR3 has 16 residues. Per germline, CDR1 LGHNA and CDR2 YSLEER. The CDR3 DNA sequence: TGCGCCAGCAGCCAAGATAGGACGGCTGGGGCCAACGTCCTGACTTTC. Protein product: CASSQDRTAGANVLTF.

Turning to this clone: One end of the junction fails to match germline, which may point to a read error. CDR3 coding DNA: TGTGCCAGTAGCATAGCGGGGGGAGCCAAAAACATTCAGTACTTC. It is translated as CASSIAGGAKNIQYF. The gene calls are TRBV19 and TRBJ2-4, with 10 bases lining up with TRBD2. The germline V gene encodes CDR1 LNHDA and CDR2 SQIVND (reference sequence). The CDR3 spans 15 residues.

This chain uses TRBV11-3 with TRBJ2-5; a weak D match, TRBD2 (6 bases). The V gene lost 8 bases and the J gene lost 5 bases, with 6 bases spanning the gap. The germline V gene encodes CDR1 SGHNT and CDR2 YENEEA. The CDR3 has 10 residues. CDR3 sequence reads: CASAGETQYF. CDR3 in DNA: TGTGCCAGCGCGGGGGAGACCCAGTACTTC. Combining the CDR3 with reference TRBV11-3 and TRBJ2-5 gives the whole variable domain EAGVVQSPRYKIIEKKQPVAFWCNPISGHNTLYWYLQNLGQGPELLIRYENEEAVDDSQLPKDRFSAERLKGVDSTLKIQPAELGDSAVYLCASAGETQYFGPGTRLLVL.

This chain joins TRBV27 and TRBJ1-1; 7 positions match TRBD1. V trimming: 5 bases; J trimming: 3 bases; junction bases outside the gene matches: 12. The CDR3 is 16 amino acids. Germline V gene data show CDR1 as MNHEY and CDR2 as SMNVEV (reference sequence). Here the CDR3 reads CASSAYATGFDTEAFF. DNA of the CDR3: TGTGCCAGCAGTGCGTACGCGACAGGGTTTGACACTGAAGCTTTCTTT.

The rearrangement joins TRBV7-2 to TRBJ2-5; no clear D. CDR3 length: 12 residues. Looked up from germline, CDR1 is SGHTA and CDR2 is FQGNSA. V lost 6 bases, J lost 5 bases, and 10 bases lay in between. The CDR3 DNA sequence: TGTGCCAGCAGGCCTAAAAGCGAGACCCAGTACTTC. It encodes CASRPKSETQYF.

V usage is TRBV9 and J usage is TRBJ1-1, with a tentative D call TRBD1 (5 bases). Germline lookup yields CDR1 SGDLS and CDR2 YYNGEE. Between the trimmed V and J ends, which lost 3 bases and 5 bases, there was a span of 11 bases. The length of the CDR3 is 13 residues. The DNA for the CDR3 is TGTGCCAGCAGCGCAGGGACTCATACTGAAGCTTTCTTT. Translation: CASSAGTHTEAFF. The entire variable domain, with the rest obtained from reference TRBV9 and TRBJ1-1, is as follows: DSGVTQTPKHLITATGQRVTLRCSPRSGDLSVYWYQQSLDQGLQFLIQYYNGEERAKGNILERFSAQQFPDLHSELNLSSLELGDSALYFCASSAGTHTEAFFGQGTRLTVV.